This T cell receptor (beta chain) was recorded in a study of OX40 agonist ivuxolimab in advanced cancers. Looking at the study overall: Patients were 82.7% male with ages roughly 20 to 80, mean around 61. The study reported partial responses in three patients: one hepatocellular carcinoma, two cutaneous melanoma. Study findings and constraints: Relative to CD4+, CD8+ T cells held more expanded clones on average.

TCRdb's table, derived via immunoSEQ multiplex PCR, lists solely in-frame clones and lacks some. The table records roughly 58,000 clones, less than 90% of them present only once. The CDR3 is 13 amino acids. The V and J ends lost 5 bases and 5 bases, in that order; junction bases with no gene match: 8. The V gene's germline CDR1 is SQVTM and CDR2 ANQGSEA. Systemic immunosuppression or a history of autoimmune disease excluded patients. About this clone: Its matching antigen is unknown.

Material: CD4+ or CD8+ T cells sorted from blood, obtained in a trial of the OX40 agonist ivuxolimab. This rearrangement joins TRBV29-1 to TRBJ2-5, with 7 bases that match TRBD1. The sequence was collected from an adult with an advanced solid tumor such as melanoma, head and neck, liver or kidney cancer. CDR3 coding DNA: TGCAGCGTTACCGGGACAGACGTGGAGACCCAGTACTTC. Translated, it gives CSVTGTDVETQYF.